This TCR beta chain emerged from a study of blood T cell repertoires in COVID-19. Study summary: Sources were T cells, B-cell-depleted T cells, or PBMCs; the material itself was cDNA or gDNA.

The data were produced by immunoSEQ multiplex PCR, yet TCRdb's version contains in-frame clones alone and is incomplete. Of around 300,000 clones in the sample, 88% were seen once. Germline CDR1 and CDR2: MGHRA and YSYEKL. This CDR3 is built from 15 residues. The germline V and J ends were trimmed by 4 bases and 3 bases, with 13 bases remaining between them. The clonotype originates from a woman in her 30s with COVID-19, enrolled during active disease. The chain joins TRBV4-1 to TRBJ1-5; no firm D call. The sequencing input was peripheral blood. DNA of the CDR3: TGCGCCAGCAGCCCAATAAACAGCCTCAATCAGCCCCAGCATTTT. Protein: CASSPINSLNQPQHF.